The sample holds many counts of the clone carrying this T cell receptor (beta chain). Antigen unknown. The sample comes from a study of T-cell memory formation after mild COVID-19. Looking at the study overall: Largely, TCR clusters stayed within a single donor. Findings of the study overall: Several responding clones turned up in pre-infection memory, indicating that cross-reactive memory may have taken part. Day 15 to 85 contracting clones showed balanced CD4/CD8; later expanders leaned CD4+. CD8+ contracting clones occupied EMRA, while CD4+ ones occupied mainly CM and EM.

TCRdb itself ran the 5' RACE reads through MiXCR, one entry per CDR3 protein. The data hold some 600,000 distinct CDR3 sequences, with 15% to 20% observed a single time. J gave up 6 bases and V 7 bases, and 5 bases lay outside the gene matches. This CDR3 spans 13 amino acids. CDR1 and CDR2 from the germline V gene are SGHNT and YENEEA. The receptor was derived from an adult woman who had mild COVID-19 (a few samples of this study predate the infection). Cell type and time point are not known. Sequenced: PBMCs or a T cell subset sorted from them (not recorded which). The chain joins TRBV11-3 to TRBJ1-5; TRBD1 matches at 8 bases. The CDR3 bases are TGTGCCAGCATGGGACAGGACCTTCAGCCCCAGCATTTT. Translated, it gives CASMGQDLQPQHF.